The TCR beta chain described here comes from a study of CD8 T cells in Susac syndrome (dated by TCRdb to between 2017 and 2020). Background on the whole study: The study used repertoire sequencing to test whether antigen drove CD8+ T cell activation and differentiation in Susac syndrome. Broader findings and caveats from the paper: The study acknowledged that relatively few individuals were included in the TCR sequencing and HLA analysis.

The CDR3 sequence holds 16 residues, the cysteine and phenylalanine included. Left in the record is the CDR3 DNA by itself, 48 bases read in frame from the first base. CDR1 is given as LNHNV and CDR2 as YYDKDF, both from the germline V gene (reference sequence). V is cut back by 1 base and J by 7 bases, with 8 bases in the junction unmatched. RNA was extracted with the RNeasy kit and roughly 0.45 to 1 ug was reverse transcribed using random hexamers. The immunoSEQ multiplex PCR assay, covering 54 Vbeta and 13 Jbeta segments, was used to amplify TCR beta CDR3 regions. To correct PCR amplification bias, a synthetic template baseline was used for both primer optimization and computational correction. The paper's processing steps were these. Only productive sequences were kept, with reads annotated to V, D and J genes according to IMGT and analyzed in immunoSEQ Analyzer. Clonality was calculated as one minus the Shannon entropy normalized by log2 of the number of productive unique sequences. Public and private clones were assessed among the 100 most prevalent clones of each patient and control. Clones were defined as Susac-specific if absent from the healthy and MS cohorts, from roughly 1,100 published viral clones and from other ImmuneACCESS disease sequences. TCRdb reprocessing: public reads trimmed at Q25 with fastp, clones called with MiXCR, in-frame beta chains kept. CDR3 protein duplicates are merged, each entry listing the most common genes and DNA. The V and J calls and clone size come from TCRdb's table, not from the authors' own analysis. Across this sample there are fewer than 150,000 distinct CDR3 sequences, with 85% to 95% seen only once. The top ten clones comprise 0.085% to 0.095% of the sample.

Peripheral blood CD8+ and CD4+ T cells from healthy donors, Susac syndrome patients and multiple sclerosis patients were profiled by high-throughput TCR beta sequencing. Treatment-naive patients with stable or active relapsing-remitting disease fulfilling revised McDonald criteria were used as multiple sclerosis controls. Bulk CD8+ and CD4+ T cells were purified by magnetic negative isolation, while CD8+ TEMRA cells were enriched using FACS. Blood was collected in EDTA tubes and processed within 24 hours, with PBMCs isolated through density gradient centrifugation. PBMCs intended for TCR sequencing were frozen in liquid nitrogen and were later thawed in a 37 degrees C water bath. A purity of at least 90% was achieved for sorted or isolated CD4+, CD8+ and CD8+ TEMRA cells. This clonotype came up once. The specificity of this receptor is unknown. The sample holds no much larger clone one base away, and base qualities are not on file. A single read constitutes weak evidence.

This clonotype was sampled from a human donor with multiple sclerosis. The sequenced sample consisted of CD4+ T cells from PBMCs. The rearranged chain carries TRBV15 and TRBJ1-5, with TRBD1 matching 9 junction bases. The bases are TGTGCCACCAGCAGAGCTCGGGACAGGGTGGACCAGCCCCAGCATTTT. The translation is CATSRARDRVDQPQHF.